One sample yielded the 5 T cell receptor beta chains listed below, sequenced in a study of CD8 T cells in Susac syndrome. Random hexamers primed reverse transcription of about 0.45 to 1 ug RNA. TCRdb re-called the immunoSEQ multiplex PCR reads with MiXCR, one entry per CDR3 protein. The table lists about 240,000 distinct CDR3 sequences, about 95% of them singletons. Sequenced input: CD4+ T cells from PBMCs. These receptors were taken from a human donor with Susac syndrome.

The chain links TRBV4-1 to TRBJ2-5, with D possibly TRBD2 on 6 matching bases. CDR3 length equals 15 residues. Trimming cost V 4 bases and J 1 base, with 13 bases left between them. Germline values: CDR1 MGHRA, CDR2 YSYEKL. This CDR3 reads CASSPRGAFQETQYF. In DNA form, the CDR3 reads TGCGCCAGCAGCCCCCGCGGGGCTTTCCAAGAGACCCAGTACTTC.

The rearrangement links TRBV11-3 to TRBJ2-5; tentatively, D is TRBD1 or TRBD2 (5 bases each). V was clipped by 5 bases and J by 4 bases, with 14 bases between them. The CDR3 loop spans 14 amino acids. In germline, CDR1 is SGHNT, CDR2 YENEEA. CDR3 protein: CASSPPGTGETQYF. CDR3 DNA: TGTGCCAGCAGCCCACCGGGGACGGGAGAGACCCAGTACTTC.

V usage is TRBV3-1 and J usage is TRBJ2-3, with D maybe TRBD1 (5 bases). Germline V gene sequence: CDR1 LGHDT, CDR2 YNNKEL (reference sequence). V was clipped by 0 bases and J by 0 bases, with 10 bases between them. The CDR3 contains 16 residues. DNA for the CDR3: TGTGCCAGCAGCCAAGAAGGGGCCCTGAGCACAGATACGCAGTATTTT. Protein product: CASSQEGALSTDTQYF.

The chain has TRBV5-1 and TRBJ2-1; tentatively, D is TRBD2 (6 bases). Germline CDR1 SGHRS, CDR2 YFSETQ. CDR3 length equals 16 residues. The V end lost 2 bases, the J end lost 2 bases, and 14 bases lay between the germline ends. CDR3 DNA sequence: TGCGCCAGCAGCTTCTTTCTAGCGTATGCCTACAATGAGCAGTTCTTC. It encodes CASSFFLAYAYNEQFF.

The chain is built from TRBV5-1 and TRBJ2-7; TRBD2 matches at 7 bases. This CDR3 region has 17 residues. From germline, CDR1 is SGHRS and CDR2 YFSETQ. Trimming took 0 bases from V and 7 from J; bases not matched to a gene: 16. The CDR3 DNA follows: TGCGCCAGCAGCTTGGCTGGGAGGGTATCAGGTCGGTCAGAGCAGTACTTC. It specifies CASSLAGRVSGRSEQYF.